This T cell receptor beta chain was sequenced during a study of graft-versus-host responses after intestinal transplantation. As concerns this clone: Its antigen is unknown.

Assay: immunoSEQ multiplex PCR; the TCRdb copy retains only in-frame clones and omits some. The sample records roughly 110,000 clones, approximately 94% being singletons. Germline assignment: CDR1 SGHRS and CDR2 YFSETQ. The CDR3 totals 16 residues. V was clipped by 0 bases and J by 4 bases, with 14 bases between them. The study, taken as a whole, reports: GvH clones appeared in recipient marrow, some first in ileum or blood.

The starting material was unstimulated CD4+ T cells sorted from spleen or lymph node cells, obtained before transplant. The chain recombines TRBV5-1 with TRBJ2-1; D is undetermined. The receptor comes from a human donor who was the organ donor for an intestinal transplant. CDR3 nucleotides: TGCGCCAGCAGCTTGGCTTTGGGGAATGGGTACAATGAGCAGTTCTTC. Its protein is CASSLALGNGYNEQFF.